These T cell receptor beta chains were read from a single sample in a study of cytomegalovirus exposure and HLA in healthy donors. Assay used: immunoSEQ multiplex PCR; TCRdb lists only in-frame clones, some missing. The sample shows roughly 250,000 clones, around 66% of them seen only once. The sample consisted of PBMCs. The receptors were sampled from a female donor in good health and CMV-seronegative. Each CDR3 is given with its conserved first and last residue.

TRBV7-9	CASSLVDRALLNYGYTF
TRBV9	CASSVGAVFSKNIQYF
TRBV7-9	CASSPSVENTIYF
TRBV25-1	CASRSSGGPDEQFF
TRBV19	CASSIGQGNTEAFF
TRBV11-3	CASNQAGTTNTGELFF
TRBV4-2	CASSQRGLVINEQFF
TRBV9	CASSSPQGTGEDNEQFF
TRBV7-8	CASSFLAAMYQETQYF
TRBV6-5	CASSYSKLSYEQYF
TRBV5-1	CASSRALGGNEQFF
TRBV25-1	CASSDPGHGSTDTQYF
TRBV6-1	CASRARGSNQPQHF
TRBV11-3	CASSLEREQYF
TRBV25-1	CASSDMTEYRDYQFF
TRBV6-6	CASSPPGGSYGYTF
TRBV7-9	CASSFGRGGTQETQYF
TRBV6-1	CASRDRKEEKLFF
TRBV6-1	CASRTGGPGELFF
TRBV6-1	CASSRLAVGDTQYF
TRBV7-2	CASSLAQGQGARYNSPLHF
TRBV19	CASSLGAVASTDTQYF
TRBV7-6	CASSPLGGGGAGEQFF
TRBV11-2	CASSLSTGRHTGELFF
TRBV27	CASSFSPGTGLNYGYTF
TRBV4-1	CASSHNRDISYEQYF
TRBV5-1	CASSLRGRQETQYF
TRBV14	CASSPHRDYEQYF
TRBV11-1	CASSFGTTYEQYF
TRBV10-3	CAIRADRAGELFF
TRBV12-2	CASRFSSAGVHYNEQFF
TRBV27	CASSFTQTGAEIYEQYF
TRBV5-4	CASSFGSGSGNTIYF
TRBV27	CASSWGLIGDTQYF
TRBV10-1	CASSESGGPADTQYF
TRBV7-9	CSSSLDSRNEQFF
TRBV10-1	CASSQLVWETQYF
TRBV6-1	CASSDIRGNENTGELFF
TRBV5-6	CASSRGTGLYEKLFF
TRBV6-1	CASPGQVPDEQYF
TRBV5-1	CASSQDRGLAFF